This T cell receptor (beta chain) was found in a study of T cells in Graves' hyperthyroidism and ophthalmopathy. Amplification targeted TCR beta CDR3 regions from RNA transcripts. HTBI primers were employed in a first-round RT-PCR of the TCR CDR3. MiXCR was run by TCRdb on the multiplex PCR reads, yielding one entry per CDR3 protein. The table lists approximately 870,000 distinct CDR3 sequences, about two fifths of them singletons. Germline CDR1 reads LGHNT; CDR2 reads FRNRAP. CDR3 length: 14 amino acids. The chain recombines TRBV12-5 with TRBJ2-5; D may match TRBD1 or TRBD2 (5 bases each). The clonotype originates from a man younger than 35 with Graves' hyperthyroidism. The specimen was blood. The CDR3 nucleotides read TGTGCCAGCACCGGGACGGCCCCCCAAGAGACCCAGTACTTC. Translating it yields CASTGTAPQETQYF.